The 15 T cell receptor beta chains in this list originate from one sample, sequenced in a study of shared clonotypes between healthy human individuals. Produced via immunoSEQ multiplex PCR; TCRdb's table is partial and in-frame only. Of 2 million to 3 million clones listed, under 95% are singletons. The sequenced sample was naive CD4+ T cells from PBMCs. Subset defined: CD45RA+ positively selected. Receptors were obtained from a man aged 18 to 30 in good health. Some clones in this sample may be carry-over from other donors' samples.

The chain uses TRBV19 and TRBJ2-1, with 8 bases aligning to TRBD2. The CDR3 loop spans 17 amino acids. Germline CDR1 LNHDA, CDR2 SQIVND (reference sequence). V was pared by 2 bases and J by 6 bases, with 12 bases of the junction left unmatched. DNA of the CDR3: TGTGCCAGTAGTATAATTCGACTAGCGCCGGGCTCCAATGAGCAGTTCTTC. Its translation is CASSIIRLAPGSNEQFF.

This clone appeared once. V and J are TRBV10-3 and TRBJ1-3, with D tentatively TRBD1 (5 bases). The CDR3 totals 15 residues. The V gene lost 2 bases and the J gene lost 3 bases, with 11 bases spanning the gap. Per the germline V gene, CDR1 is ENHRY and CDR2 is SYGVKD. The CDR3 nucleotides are TGTGCCATCAGTGAGGGGGCCATCCTTGGAAACACCATATATTTT. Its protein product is CAISEGAILGNTIYF.

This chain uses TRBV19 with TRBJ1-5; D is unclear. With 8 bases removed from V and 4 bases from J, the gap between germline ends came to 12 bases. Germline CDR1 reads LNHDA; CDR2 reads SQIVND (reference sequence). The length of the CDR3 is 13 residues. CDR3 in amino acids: CASPSSLNQPQHF. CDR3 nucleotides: TGTGCCAGTCCGAGCAGCTTGAATCAGCCCCAGCATTTT.

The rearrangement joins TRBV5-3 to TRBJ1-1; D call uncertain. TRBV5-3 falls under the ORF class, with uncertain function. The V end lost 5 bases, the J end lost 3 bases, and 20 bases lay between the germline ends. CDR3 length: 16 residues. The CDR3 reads CARSQSRALADTEAFF. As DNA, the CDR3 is TGTGCCAGAAGTCAATCCCGCGCACTCGCTGACACTGAAGCTTTCTTT.

The CDR3 DNA reads TGTGCCAGCAAGAGGACACCATACAATGAGCAGTTCTTC. Translation gives CASKRTPYNEQFF. This chain joins TRBV6-1 and TRBJ2-1, with D maybe TRBD1 (5 bases). Germline lookup yields CDR1 MNHNS and CDR2 SASEGT. V dropped 7 bases and J dropped 4 bases, with 11 bases sitting between them. CDR3 length: 13 residues.

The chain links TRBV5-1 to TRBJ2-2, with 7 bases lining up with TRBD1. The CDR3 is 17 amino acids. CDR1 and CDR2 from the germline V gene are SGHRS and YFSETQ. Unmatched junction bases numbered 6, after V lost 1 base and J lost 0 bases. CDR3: CASSLPRGQTNTGELFF. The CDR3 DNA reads TGCGCCAGCAGCTTGCCCAGGGGACAGACGAACACCGGGGAGCTGTTTTTT.

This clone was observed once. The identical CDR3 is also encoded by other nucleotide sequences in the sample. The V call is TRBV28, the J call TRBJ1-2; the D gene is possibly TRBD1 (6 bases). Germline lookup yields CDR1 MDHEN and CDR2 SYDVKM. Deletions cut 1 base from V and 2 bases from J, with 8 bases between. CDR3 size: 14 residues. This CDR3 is CASSLLQGNYGYTF. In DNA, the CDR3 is TGTGCCAGCAGTTTATTACAGGGAAACTATGGCTACACCTTC.

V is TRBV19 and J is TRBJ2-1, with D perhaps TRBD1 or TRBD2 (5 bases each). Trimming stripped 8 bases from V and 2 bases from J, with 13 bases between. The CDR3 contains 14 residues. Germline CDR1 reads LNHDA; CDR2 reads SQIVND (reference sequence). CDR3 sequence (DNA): TGTGCCAGTCGCTCGGGGCGAACCTACAATGAGCAGTTCTTC. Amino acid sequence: CASRSGRTYNEQFF.

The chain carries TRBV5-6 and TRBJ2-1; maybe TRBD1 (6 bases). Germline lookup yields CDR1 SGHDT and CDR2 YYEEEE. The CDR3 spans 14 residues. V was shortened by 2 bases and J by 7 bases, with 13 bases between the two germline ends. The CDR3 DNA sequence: TGTGCCAGCAGCTTTGTTTCTAGGGGGAATGAGCAGTTCTTC. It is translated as CASSFVSRGNEQFF.

Here the CDR3 DNA reads TGTGCCAGCAGTAGGGCAGGGCTGAACACTGAAGCTTTCTTT. Translating gives CASSRAGLNTEAFF. This chain uses TRBV25-1 with TRBJ1-1, with TRBD1 as a possible D gene (5 bases). Germline V lookup: CDR1 MGHDK, CDR2 SYGVNS. V lost 5 bases and J lost 0, with 10 bases in between. The CDR3 sequence is 14 residues long.

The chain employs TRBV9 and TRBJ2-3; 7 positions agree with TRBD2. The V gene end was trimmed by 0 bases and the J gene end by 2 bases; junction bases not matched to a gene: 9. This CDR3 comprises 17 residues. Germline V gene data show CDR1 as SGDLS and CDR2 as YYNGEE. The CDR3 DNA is TGTGCCAGCAGCGTAGGTCGGACTAGTCGGTCCACAGATACGCAGTATTTT. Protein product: CASSVGRTSRSTDTQYF.

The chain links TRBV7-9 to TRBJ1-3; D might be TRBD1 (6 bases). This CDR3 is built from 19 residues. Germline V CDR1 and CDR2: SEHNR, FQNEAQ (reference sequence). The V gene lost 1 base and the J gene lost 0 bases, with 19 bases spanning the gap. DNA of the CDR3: TGTGCCAGCAGCTTAGTGTGGGGGCAGGGCGAGAACTCTGGAAACACCATATATTTT. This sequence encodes CASSLVWGQGENSGNTIYF.

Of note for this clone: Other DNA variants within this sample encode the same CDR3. The CDR3 region has the DNA TGTGCCAGTAGCCGAGGACAGGGGACAGATACGCAGTATTTT. Residues: CASSRGQGTDTQYF. V and J are TRBV19 and TRBJ2-3; 9 bases are a match to TRBD1. Losses at the gene ends were 6 bases for V and 3 bases for J; bases not matched to a gene: 4. This CDR3 is built from 14 residues. The germline gives CDR1 LNHDA, CDR2 SQIVND (reference sequence). The whole variable domain, remainder taken from reference TRBV19 and TRBJ2-3, is DGGITQSPKYLFRKEGQNVTLSCEQNLNHDAMYWYRQDPGQGLRLIYYSQIVNDFQKGDIAEGYSVSREKKESFPLTVTSAQKNPTAFYLCASSRGQGTDTQYFGPGTRLTVL.

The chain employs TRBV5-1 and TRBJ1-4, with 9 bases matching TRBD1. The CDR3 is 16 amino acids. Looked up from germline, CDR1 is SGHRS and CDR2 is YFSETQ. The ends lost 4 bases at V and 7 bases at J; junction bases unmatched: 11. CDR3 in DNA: TGCGCCAGCAGCCTAGATACCGGGACAGGGTTTGAAAAACTGTTTTTT. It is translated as CASSLDTGTGFEKLFF.

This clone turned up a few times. The CDR3 protein is CASSFGLIEKLFF. The CDR3 DNA reads as TGTGCCAGCAGTTTTGGCTTAATTGAAAAACTGTTTTTT. The rearrangement joins TRBV28 to TRBJ1-4; D gene ambiguous. Trimming cost V 3 bases and J 7 bases, with 9 bases left between them. This CDR3 has 13 residues. The V gene's germline CDR1 is MDHEN and CDR2 SYDVKM.